This TCR beta chain was recovered during a study of T cell responses to AZD1222 COVID-19 vaccine. This CDR3 has 15 amino acids. The V gene's germline CDR1 is GTSNPN and CDR2 SVGIG (reference sequence). V lost 0 bases, J lost 1 base, and 13 bases lay in between. The assay was immunoSEQ multiplex PCR, and TCRdb's table has in-frame clones only and misses some. The top ten hold 1.5% to 2% of the sample, which has more than 120,000 clones, 90% seen once. This receptor was obtained from an adult who received the AZD1222 COVID-19 vaccine. The material sequenced was peripheral blood, taken 28 days after the second AZD1222 dose. The V call is TRBV30, the J call TRBJ2-7; D may match TRBD1 or TRBD2 (7 bases each). CDR3 amino acids: CAWSVHRGGSYEQYF. CDR3 DNA: TGTGCCTGGAGTGTACACAGGGGAGGGTCCTACGAGCAGTACTTC.